This T cell receptor beta chain was observed in a study of blood T cell repertoires in COVID-19. Sequenced by immunoSEQ multiplex PCR; TCRdb stores in-frame clones only, minus some. The table has around 200,000 clones, 89% seen once; the top ten hold 2% to 2.5%. The germline V and J ends were trimmed by 3 bases and 3 bases, with 12 bases remaining between them. Germline assignment: CDR1 SGHTA and CDR2 FQGTGA. CDR3 length: 15 amino acids. What was sequenced was PBMCs or T cells enriched from blood (not recorded which). The receptor comes from a woman aged 35 to 49 with acute COVID-19. V is TRBV7-3 and J is TRBJ2-1, with a possible D match to TRBD2 (6 bases). CDR3 nucleotide sequence: TGTGCCAGCAGCTTTCGGCCGACTAGCTACAATGAGCAGTTCTTC. Its protein product is CASSFRPTSYNEQFF.